A single sample is the source of the 16 T cell receptor beta chains below, sequenced in a study of neurological immune-mediated disorders. A single record per CDR3 protein comes from TCRdb applying MiXCR to the 5' RACE reads. The profile shows nearly 60,000 distinct CDR3 sequences, around 3.4% of them singletons. The sample was PBMCs. The receptors stem from a woman in her fifties or sixties with multiple sclerosis.

This clonotype showed up many times. The chain couples TRBV12-3 or TRBV12-4 to TRBJ2-3, with 8 nucleotides matching TRBD2. The ends lost 1 base at V and 0 bases at J; junction bases unmatched: 3. CDR3 length: 16 residues. CDR3 DNA: TGTGCCAGCAGTTTAGTAACTAGCGGAAGCACAGATACGCAGTATTTT. This gives the protein CASSLVTSGSTDTQYF.

This clonotype was counted ten times or more. The CDR3 protein is CASSSRSSYEQYF. The CDR3 DNA is TGTGCCAGCAGTTCGCGTAGCTCCTACGAGCAGTACTTC. This chain uses TRBV6-5 with TRBJ2-7; D unclear. There are 13 residues in the CDR3. V lost 4 bases and J 0 bases, leaving 7 bases between the germline ends. Germline lookup yields CDR1 MNHEY and CDR2 SVGAGI.

This clonotype was seen at least ten times. This chain uses TRBV20-1 with TRBJ2-3; 7 bases are shared with TRBD2. The V gene end was trimmed by 3 bases and the J gene end by 2 bases; junction bases not matched to a gene: 5. This CDR3 region has 14 residues. Germline assignment: CDR1 DFQATT and CDR2 SNEGSKA (reference sequence). CDR3 DNA: TGCAGTGCTAGCGGGAGGCCATCCACAGATACGCAGTATTTT. Its protein is CSASGRPSTDTQYF.

There are many counts of this clonotype. The J gene is TRBJ2-4, the V gene TRBV6-5; D is unclear. Germline values: CDR1 MNHEY, CDR2 SVGAGI. The CDR3 loop spans 15 amino acids. Trimming cost V 2 bases and J 7 bases, with 15 bases left between them. The CDR3 is CASSYRSGFSNIQYF. The CDR3 nucleotides are TGTGCCAGCAGTTACCGGTCTGGGTTCTCGAACATTCAGTACTTC.

This clonotype has ten or more counts. The chain is built from TRBV12-5 and TRBJ1-1, with D possibly being TRBD1 (6 bases). Trimming took off 0 bases at V and 0 bases at J, with 14 bases between the two ends. Per germline, CDR1 LGHNT and CDR2 FRNRAP. This CDR3 comprises 17 residues. CDR3 sequence reads: CASGLVLGQSMNTEAFF. CDR3 nucleotide sequence: TGTGCTAGTGGTTTGGTACTCGGACAGAGCATGAACACTGAAGCTTTCTTT.

This clonotype was observed a handful of times. One end of the junction fails to match germline, which may point to a read error. V gene TRBV4-2 combines with J gene TRBJ1-3; D perhaps matches TRBD1 (6 bases). Germline V gene lookup returns CDR1 LGHNA and CDR2 YNFKEQ. The CDR3 covers 16 residues. The DNA of the CDR3 is TGTGCCAGCAGCCAACCCACAGGGAGCTCTGGAAAAACCATATATTTT. This translates into CASSQPTGSSGKTIYF.

This clonotype was detected many times. The chain links TRBV9 to TRBJ2-3; 10 positions match TRBD1. CDR1 is SGDLS and CDR2 is YYNGEE in the germline V gene. Trimming at V came to 3 bases and at J to 5 bases, leaving 9 bases not matched to a gene. This CDR3 region has 16 residues. The CDR3 spells CASSDWDRGIGDTQYF. CDR3 coding DNA: TGTGCCAGCAGCGATTGGGACAGGGGAATCGGAGATACGCAGTATTTT.

This clonotype was observed many times. The V and J genes are TRBV6-5 and TRBJ2-1; TRBD1 agrees at 9 bases. In germline, CDR1 is MNHEY, CDR2 SVGAGI. With V trimmed by 5 bases and J by 8 bases, 13 bases remained unmatched. This CDR3 is 16 amino acids long. The CDR3 bases are TGTGCCAGCAGTGGAGACGGGACAGGGTTTTTGGATGAGCAGTTCTTC. Translation gives CASSGDGTGFLDEQFF.

This clonotype was seen repeatedly, ten times or more. This chain uses TRBV3-1 with TRBJ2-5; 9 bases are shared with TRBD2. V dropped 5 bases and J dropped 5; count of bases not matched to a gene: 6. Per the germline V gene, CDR1 is LGHDT and CDR2 is YNNKEL (reference sequence). The CDR3 contains 14 residues. CDR3 sequence (DNA): TGTGCCAGCAGCAATGGACTAGCGCGTGAGACCCAGTACTTC. Its translation is CASSNGLARETQYF.

About this clonotype itself: One junction end does not reproduce the germline sequence, and a read error may be involved. CDR3: CASSRDSDSPLHF. The CDR3 bases are TGTGCCAGCAGTCGGGACTCCGATTCTCCCCTCCACTTT. The chain combines TRBV6-1 with TRBJ1-6, with D possibly matching TRBD1 (5 bases). The CDR3 length is 13 residues. Germline loops: CDR1 MNHNS, CDR2 SASEGT.

This clonotype was picked up many times. This chain connects TRBV12-3 or TRBV12-4 to TRBJ2-2; the D gene is possibly TRBD2 (5 bases). Trimming took 6 bases from V and 0 from J, leaving 11 bases between them. The CDR3 runs to 15 residues. In nucleotides, the CDR3 is TGTGCCAGCAGCATAGGACTTGCGAACACCGGGGAGCTGTTTTTT. Encoded protein: CASSIGLANTGELFF.

The table lists this clonotype with many counts. The chain couples TRBV5-1 to TRBJ2-1; TRBD2 matches 7 bases. This CDR3 region has 16 residues. V lost 2 bases to trimming and J lost 8 bases; unmatched junction nucleotides: 13. CDR1 and CDR2 (germline): SGHRS, YFSETQ. The chain's CDR3 is CASSFAGAGALDEQFF. The CDR3 DNA sequence: TGCGCCAGCAGCTTTGCCGGGGCGGGAGCCTTAGATGAGCAGTTCTTC.

This clonotype was recorded at least ten times. The chain carries TRBV7-2 and TRBJ1-6, with D unresolved. V lost 1 base, J lost 9 bases, and 7 bases lay in between. Germline V gene sequence: CDR1 SGHTA, CDR2 FQGNSA. The length of the CDR3 is 13 residues. For the CDR3, the DNA is TGTGCCAGCAGCTTAGAACCGAGTTCACCCCTCCACTTT. Protein sequence: CASSLEPSSPLHF.

This clonotype was found many times. This chain uses TRBV28 with TRBJ2-7, with 11 bases that match TRBD2. V trimming: 1 base; J trimming: 5 bases; junction bases outside the gene matches: 7. The V gene's germline CDR1 is MDHEN and CDR2 SYDVKM. CDR3 length: 16 residues. CDR3 loop: CASSLYTSGSSHEQYF. The CDR3 DNA reads as TGTGCCAGCAGTTTATATACTAGCGGGAGTAGCCACGAGCAGTACTTC.

This clonotype was seen repeatedly, ten times or more. This chain links TRBV20-1 with TRBJ2-3, with a tentative D call TRBD2 (6 bases). The V and J ends lost 2 bases and 1 base respectively, with 10 bases between them. Germline CDR1 DFQATT, CDR2 SNEGSKA (reference sequence). The CDR3 extends over 14 amino acids. Here the CDR3 reads CSARSASGTDTQYF. CDR3 sequence (DNA): TGCAGTGCTAGAAGTGCTAGCGGCACAGATACGCAGTATTTT.

This clonotype was seen many times. The rearrangement joins TRBV5-5 to TRBJ1-5; tentative D call: TRBD1 (6 bases). V shed 2 bases and J shed 7 bases, with 13 bases lying between them. There are 14 residues in the CDR3. The germline CDR1 and CDR2 sequences are SGHKS and YYEKEE (reference sequence). DNA for the CDR3: TGTGCCAGCAGCTTACAGGGCTCAGGACAGCCCCAGCATTTT. It yields the protein CASSLQGSGQPQHF. Supplemented by reference TRBV5-5 and TRBJ1-5, the full variable domain reads DAGVTQSPTHLIKTRGQQVTLRCSPISGHKSVSWYQQVLGQGPQFIFQYYEKEERGRGNFPDRFSARQFPNYSSELNVNALLLGDSALYLCASSLQGSGQPQHFGDGTRLSIL.